These 25 T cell receptor beta chains were sequenced from one sample in a study of T-cell memory formation after mild COVID-19. TCRdb fed the 5' RACE reads into MiXCR, producing one record per CDR3 protein. The sample lists fewer than 600,000 distinct CDR3 sequences; about 20% were seen once. Sequencing was done on a sample of PBMCs or a T cell subset sorted from them (not recorded which). Receptors were obtained from an adult woman who had mild COVID-19 (a few samples of this study predate the infection). Cell type and time point are not known.

The chain couples TRBV12-3 or TRBV12-4 to TRBJ1-4, with a tentative D call TRBD1 (6 bases). V shed 6 bases and J shed 8 bases, with 19 bases lying between them. The CDR3 extends over 15 amino acids. The CDR3 DNA is TGTGCCAGCAGACCACAGGGAGGGATGCGAGAAAAACTGTTTTTT. Translating it yields CASRPQGGMREKLFF.

This clonotype was detected only once. This chain uses TRBV11-3 with TRBJ2-2, with D possibly being TRBD2 (5 bases). The V gene's germline CDR1 is SGHNT and CDR2 YENEEA. The length of the CDR3 is 12 residues. V was pared by 6 bases and J by 8 bases, with 10 bases between. The CDR3 loop is CASRRVRGELFF. In DNA, the CDR3 is TGTGCCAGCAGGAGGGTTCGGGGGGAGCTGTTTTTT.

This clonotype was counted between two and nine times. The V call is TRBV24-1, the J call TRBJ1-2; 7 bases align to TRBD1. Germline-derived CDR1 and CDR2 are KGHDR and SFDVKD. The ends lost 5 bases at V and 4 bases at J; junction bases unmatched: 0. The CDR3 has 12 amino acids. The DNA of the CDR3 is TGTGCCACCAGTGGACAGGGCTATGGCTACACCTTC. Amino acid sequence: CATSGQGYGYTF.

This clonotype was counted between two and nine times. V and J are TRBV7-6 and TRBJ2-7; D unresolved. V lost 1 base to trimming and J lost 5 bases, with 6 bases between them. The germline gives CDR1 SGHVS, CDR2 FNYEAQ. This CDR3 is 12 amino acids long. The CDR3, as DNA: TGTGCCAGCAGCTTAGAAGTCGACGAGCAGTACTTC. It specifies CASSLEVDEQYF.

The chain links TRBV5-1 to TRBJ2-7; tentatively, D is TRBD1 or TRBD2 (5 bases each). V lost 0 bases and J lost 2, with 9 bases in between. The CDR3 has 14 residues. CDR1 is SGHRS and CDR2 is YFSETQ in the germline V gene. The DNA for the CDR3 is TGCGCCAGCAGCTTGGGGGACGGGGCCTACGAGCAGTACTTC. Amino acids: CASSLGDGAYEQYF.

This clonotype was seen only a few times. V usage is TRBV5-4 and J usage is TRBJ2-5, with 8 bases aligning to TRBD1. With V trimmed by 0 bases and J by 5 bases, 3 bases remained unmatched. The CDR3 has 14 residues. Germline values: CDR1 SGHNT, CDR2 YYREEE (reference sequence). The CDR3 spells CASSLDRGFETQYF. CDR3 bases: TGTGCCAGCAGCTTGGACAGGGGGTTTGAGACCCAGTACTTC.

The V and J genes are TRBV29-1 and TRBJ1-1; D unclear. Deletions cut 4 bases from V and 3 bases from J, with 15 bases between. The V gene's germline CDR1 is SQVTM and CDR2 ANQGSEA. The CDR3 totals 14 residues. The CDR3 sequence is CSVGARVVDTEAFF. The CDR3 bases are TGCAGCGTTGGGGCCCGAGTAGTGGACACTGAAGCTTTCTTT.

This clonotype showed up just a few times. This chain joins TRBV6-5 and TRBJ2-5; D may be TRBD2 (6 bases). The CDR3 length is 13 residues. CDR1 and CDR2 (germline): MNHEY, SVGAGI. V lost 8 bases, J lost 5 bases, and 15 bases lay in between. The CDR3 is CASVPAGWETQYF. DNA of the CDR3: TGTGCCAGCGTGCCCGCGGGATGGGAGACCCAGTACTTC.

The table lists this clonotype with a few counts. The chain joins TRBV15 to TRBJ1-3; D not certain. V was pared by 1 base and J by 0 bases, with 7 bases between. Germline V lookup: CDR1 LNHNV, CDR2 YYDKDF (reference sequence). CDR3 length equals 15 residues. CDR3 in amino acids: CATSRVVLSGNTIYF. CDR3 bases: TGTGCCACCAGCAGAGTGGTCCTCTCTGGAAACACCATATATTTT.

The chain recombines TRBV18 with TRBJ1-1; D is perhaps TRBD1 (6 bases). Trimming cost V 6 bases and J 1 base, with 9 bases left between them. The CDR3 is 13 residues long. Germline V gene data show CDR1 as KGHSH and CDR2 as LQKENI. CDR3 residues: CASSGAENTEAFF. Written as DNA, the CDR3 is TGTGCCAGCTCGGGGGCCGAGAACACTGAAGCTTTCTTT.

This sequence joins TRBV7-6 and TRBJ1-3; D gene ambiguous. This CDR3 is built from 12 residues. The germline V gene has CDR1 SGHVS and CDR2 FNYEAQ. Trimming stripped 5 bases from V and 7 bases from J, with 9 bases between. CDR3 bases: TGTGCCAGCAGCAGCAATTACAACACCATATATTTT. It encodes CASSSNYNTIYF.

The rearrangement uses TRBV4-1 and TRBJ1-1; D unclear. Trimming removed 0 bases at V and 4 bases at J, with 12 bases between. The CDR3 runs to 15 residues. Germline CDR1 and CDR2: MGHRA and YSYEKL. The CDR3 DNA sequence: TGCGCCAGCAGCCAAGATTGGGAATTTAGCACTGAAGCTTTCTTT. Protein product: CASSQDWEFSTEAFF.

This clonotype was seen only a few times. V gene TRBV5-1 combines with J gene TRBJ2-3; weak D call: TRBD1 (5 bases). Between the trimmed V and J ends, which lost 1 base and 0 bases, there was a span of 9 bases. The CDR3 extends over 15 amino acids. CDR1 and CDR2 (germline): SGHRS, YFSETQ. In DNA form, the CDR3 reads TGCGCCAGCAGCTTGAGGACACCTAGCACAGATACGCAGTATTTT. Translated, it gives CASSLRTPSTDTQYF.

The chain carries TRBV9 and TRBJ2-5; 11 bases are a match to TRBD2. Germline loops: CDR1 SGDLS, CDR2 YYNGEE. V dropped 3 bases and J dropped 4; count of bases not matched to a gene: 5. The CDR3 runs 15 residues. The CDR3 region is CASSGDGTSGETQYF. The CDR3 bases are TGTGCCAGCAGCGGAGACGGGACTAGCGGAGAGACCCAGTACTTC.

This clonotype was seen more than once but under ten times. The chain combines TRBV5-1 with TRBJ2-7; 7 nucleotides align to TRBD1. The germline V gene encodes CDR1 SGHRS and CDR2 YFSETQ. The CDR3 is made up of 15 amino acids. J lost 2 bases, V lost 0 bases, and 5 bases had no gene match. The CDR3: CASSLETGSTYEQYF. CDR3 sequence (DNA): TGCGCCAGCAGCTTGGAGACAGGGAGCACCTACGAGCAGTACTTC.

The chain carries TRBV3-1 and TRBJ2-7; D is perhaps TRBD1 (5 bases). CDR3 length: 14 residues. Trimming shortened V by 5 bases and J by 5 bases, and 16 bases separated the two germline ends. Germline CDR1 LGHDT, CDR2 YNNKEL (reference sequence). The CDR3 region is CASSSRRDLDEQYF. The CDR3 coding sequence is TGTGCCAGCAGCTCCCGCAGGGATTTGGACGAGCAGTACTTC.

V and J are TRBV3-1 and TRBJ1-4; D is unresolved. CDR1 and CDR2 (germline): LGHDT, YNNKEL (reference sequence). Trimming cost V 3 bases and J 7 bases, with 12 bases left between them. The CDR3 runs 14 residues. The CDR3 DNA sequence: TGTGCCAGCAGCCACCCCGGGTGGGGTGAAAAACTGTTTTTT. Translation gives CASSHPGWGEKLFF.

This clonotype was recorded a few times. The rearrangement uses TRBV4-3 and TRBJ2-5; D perhaps matches TRBD1 (7 bases). V was clipped by 1 base and J by 5 bases, with 20 bases between them. Germline-derived CDR1 and CDR2 are LGHNA and YSLEER. The CDR3 loop spans 17 amino acids. The CDR3 sequence: CASSQGRGVGVGETQYF. CDR3 sequence (DNA): TGCGCCAGCAGCCAAGGCAGGGGGGTGGGTGTCGGGGAGACCCAGTACTTC.

This clonotype has a handful of counts. The CDR3 region is CASSYSGQGVTYEQYF. The CDR3 DNA is TGTGCCAGCAGTTACTCGGGACAGGGGGTCACCTACGAGCAGTACTTC. The chain employs TRBV6-2 or TRBV6-3 and TRBJ2-7; 11 bases line up with TRBD1. The CDR3 has 16 residues. The V and J ends lost 0 bases and 2 bases, in that order; junction bases with no gene match: 3. Germline CDR1 is MNHEY and CDR2 is SVGEGT.

This clonotype was counted a few times. The genes are TRBV19 and TRBJ1-4; 8 bases line up with TRBD1. This CDR3 contains 12 residues. With V trimmed by 9 bases and J by 8 bases, 5 bases remained unmatched. CDR1 LNHDA and CDR2 SQIVND come from the germline V gene (reference sequence). CDR3 nucleotide sequence: TGTGCCAGACCGGGGACAGGAGAAAAACTGTTTTTT. Translation: CARPGTGEKLFF.

This clonotype was detected only a few times. This chain connects TRBV4-2 to TRBJ2-2; TRBD2 matches 14 bases. The CDR3 sequence is 19 residues long. Germline CDR1 is LGHNA and CDR2 is YNFKEQ. Trimming removed 4 bases from V and 3 bases from J; junction bases left unmatched: 10. CDR3 sequence reads: CASSPETSGGALHTGELFF. CDR3 in DNA: TGTGCCAGCAGCCCCGAGACTAGCGGGGGGGCTCTTCACACCGGGGAGCTGTTTTTT.

In its sample, this clonotype was seen a few times. The rearrangement joins TRBV5-6 to TRBJ2-5; D gene uncertain. V was trimmed by 1 base and J by 4 bases, leaving 14 bases between them. This CDR3 region has 15 residues. CDR1 is SGHDT and CDR2 is YYEEEE in the germline V gene. The CDR3, as DNA: TGTGCCAGCAGCTTGTTTTGGGGAACGTCAGAGACCCAGTACTTC. Protein: CASSLFWGTSETQYF.

This clonotype was found a few times. The V gene is TRBV3-1, the J gene TRBJ2-3; TRBD2 aligns across 14 bases. V was pared by 3 bases and J by 6 bases, with 5 bases of the junction left unmatched. Germline-derived CDR1 and CDR2 are LGHDT and YNNKEL (reference sequence). The CDR3 contains 16 residues. CDR3 residues: CASSHRLAGGRDTQYF. For the CDR3, the DNA is TGTGCCAGCAGCCACCGACTAGCGGGGGGGCGCGATACGCAGTATTTT.

The chain is built from TRBV5-1 and TRBJ1-5; D possibly corresponds to TRBD1 (6 bases). This CDR3 region has 14 residues. V was cut by 3 bases and J by 4 bases, with 11 bases left in between. Germline V gene lookup returns CDR1 SGHRS and CDR2 YFSETQ. CDR3 loop: CASSSRGKNQPQHF. In DNA form, the CDR3 reads TGCGCCAGCAGCTCCAGGGGTAAAAATCAGCCCCAGCATTTT.

The V call is TRBV4-2, the J call TRBJ2-1, with D maybe TRBD2 (6 bases). CDR1 is LGHNA, CDR2 YNFKEQ, per germline. This CDR3 region has 16 residues. Trimming cost V 5 bases and J 6 bases, with 20 bases left between them. The CDR3 loop reads CASSSNRRDSRNEQFF. The CDR3 region has the DNA TGTGCCAGCAGCTCTAATAGGAGGGACTCGCGCAATGAGCAGTTCTTC.